A selection of T cell receptor beta chains follows, all from one sample in a study of T cell repertoires in cytomegalovirus infection. Each CDR3 protein is one row after TCRdb ran MiXCR on the reads. The sample lists just over 300,000 distinct CDR3 sequences, 17% occurring once. Input material: PBMCs. The receptors come from a human donor in good health (CMV status not recorded). Some clones in this sample may be carry-over from other donors' samples. The CDR3 runs from the conserved cysteine through the conserved F or W. The D gene is left open where the match is weak. Only some rows state a clone size, as once, few, many or a class for expanded clones.

d_gene	v_gene	len	j_gene	abundance	CDR3nt	CDR3aa
NA	TRBV7-2	13	TRBJ2-5	NA	TGTGCCAGCAGCCGTGGGGGTAAAGAGACCCAGTACTTC	CASSRGGKETQYF
TRBD1	TRBV7-3	15	TRBJ2-3	many	TGTGCCAGCAGCAATCCGGGACAGGGTCAAGATACGCAGTATTTT	CASSNPGQGQDTQYF
TRBD2	TRBV12-3/TRBV12-4	14	TRBJ2-3	many	TGTGCCAGCGCTGGGAGGGATTCCACAGATACGCAGTATTTT	CASAGRDSTDTQYF
NA	TRBV28	15	TRBJ1-2	few	TGTGCCAGCAGTTTAAGTCCCAGCGGTGGATATGGCTACACCTTC	CASSLSPSGGYGYTF
NA	TRBV12-3/TRBV12-4	20	TRBJ2-2	NA	TGTGCCAGCAGTTTTTTCTTTGTTGGTGGGCAGAGTGCGAACACCGGGGAGCTGTTTTTT	CASSFFFVGGQSANTGELFF
NA	TRBV7-3	15	TRBJ1-2	NA	TGTACCAGCAGCTCCTTTGGGGGTATCGACTATGGCTACACCTTC	CTSSSFGGIDYGYTF
NA	TRBV2	13	TRBJ2-5	few	TGTGCCAGCAGTTTACCAGGAGAAGAGACCCAGTACTTC	CASSLPGEETQYF
NA	TRBV7-3	15	TRBJ2-1	NA	TGTGCCAGCAGCCCCGGTAGGGTCTTAAACAATGAGCAGTTCTTC	CASSPGRVLNNEQFF
NA	TRBV11-2	15	TRBJ1-1	NA	TGTGCCAGCAGCTCAACCCATTCCGTGGCCACTGAAGCTTTCTTT	CASSSTHSVATEAFF
NA	TRBV6-1	15	TRBJ2-3	few	TGTGCCAGCGCCGGGGGCCAGGGAAGGGGAGATACGCAGTATTTT	CASAGGQGRGDTQYF
TRBD1	TRBV29-1	14	TRBJ2-7	NA	TGCAGCGTTGAAAATTATGGGACAGGGGACGAGCAGTACTTC	CSVENYGTGDEQYF
TRBD2	TRBV7-2	18	TRBJ2-5	many	TGTGCCAGCAGCTTAGGTTTTGGGGCTAGCGGTGACCAAGAGACCCAGTACTTC	CASSLGFGASGDQETQYF
NA	TRBV19	14	TRBJ2-3	few	TGTGCCAGTAGTATATTCGGAAGCTCGGATACGCAGTATTTT	CASSIFGSSDTQYF
NA	TRBV4-1	15	TRBJ2-2	few	TGCGCCAGCAGTTTGGCCCGGACGAGCACCGGGGAGCTGTTTTTT	CASSLARTSTGELFF
TRBD2	TRBV5-1	17	TRBJ2-5	NA	TGCGCCAGCAGCTTGACACTCGGACTAGAGGCATCGGAGACCCAGTACTTC	CASSLTLGLEASETQYF
NA	TRBV20-1	13	TRBJ2-2	NA	TGCAGTGCTAGCGTCGGAAACACCGGGGAGCTGTTTTTT	CSASVGNTGELFF
NA	TRBV11-2	13	TRBJ2-7	NA	TGTGCCAGCAGCATATGGACCCACTACGAGCAGTACTTC	CASSIWTHYEQYF
NA	TRBV7-7	14	TRBJ2-1	many	TGTGCTAGCAGCTTAAGTTCTCGAGACAATGAGCAGTTCTTC	CASSLSSRDNEQFF
NA	TRBV7-2	18	TRBJ2-7	many	TGTGCCAGCAGCTTATCTATCTTCCGGGACATCACACCCTACGAGCAGTACTTC	CASSLSIFRDITPYEQYF
NA	TRBV6-2/TRBV6-3	13	TRBJ1-1	many	TGTGCCAGCAGGCGTCTACACCTAACTGAAGCTTTCTTT	CASRRLHLTEAFF
NA	TRBV19	16	TRBJ2-2	NA	TGTGCCAGTAGTATAGATGTTAATCTGAACACCGGGGAGCTGTTTTTT	CASSIDVNLNTGELFF
NA	TRBV11-1	15	TRBJ2-5	many	TGTGCCAGCAGCAAATACGGGGTAGAGGAGGAGACCCAGTACTTC	CASSKYGVEEETQYF
NA	TRBV12-3/TRBV12-4	11	TRBJ2-5	many	TGTGCCAGCAGTCAGCAAGAGACCCAGTACTTC	CASSQQETQYF
TRBD2	TRBV28	16	TRBJ2-5	many	TGTGCCAGCAGTTTAGGCCGGGGGGGCCTAGGAGAGACCCAGTACTTC	CASSLGRGGLGETQYF
NA	TRBV12-3/TRBV12-4	15	TRBJ1-5	many	TGTGCCAGCAGTTTAAGGGCAGGGCGCAATCAGCCCCAGCATTTT	CASSLRAGRNQPQHF
NA	TRBV6-6	13	TRBJ2-7	NA	TGTGCCAGCAGTTATGAGTTAGGTGGGGAGCAGTACTTC	CASSYELGGEQYF
NA	TRBV7-9	15	TRBJ2-7	NA	TGTGCCAGCAGCTCCCTAGGGGGAGGGGCCGGCGAGCAGTACTTC	CASSSLGGGAGEQYF
NA	TRBV7-2	14	TRBJ1-1	many	TGTGCCAGCAGCATTTGGACGGGTCGCCCTGAAGCTTTCTTT	CASSIWTGRPEAFF
NA	TRBV19	13	TRBJ1-1	once	TGTGCCAGTAGTATATCTGAGAACACTGAAGCTTTCTTT	CASSISENTEAFF
NA	TRBV7-8	12	TRBJ2-3	many	TGTGCCAGCAGCTTTGTGGGAGATACGCAGTATTTT	CASSFVGDTQYF